This TCR beta chain originates from a study of blood T cells in healthy people across ages. Study-level findings and limits: The fall in TCR beta diversity per million T cells was roughly linear with age.

As regards this clonotype: Antigen: not known.

Trimming removed 5 bases from V and 3 bases from J, with 11 bases in between. Per the germline V gene, CDR1 is MDHEN and CDR2 is SYDVKM. The CDR3 consists of 13 residues. The study recruited healthy Caucasian donors from Russia who were aged about 6 to 95. A J-beta primer mix and a sample-barcoded 5' primer were used in a second PCR of roughly 6 to 11 cycles. Every sample gave at least 2.5 million paired-end reads containing CDR3. TCRdb independently ran MiXCR on the 5' RACE reads; one entry per CDR3 protein. Of about 1.4 million distinct CDR3 sequences listed, 55% to 75% are singletons. The clonotype originates from a man aged 18-30 years in good health. The chain recombines TRBV28 with TRBJ2-7, with unresolved D. Specimen: blood. The CDR3 loop reads CASSEVPLYEQYF. CDR3 bases: TGTGCCAGCAGTGAGGTCCCTCTCTACGAGCAGTACTTC.